The 30 T cell receptor beta chains below were found in one sample sequenced in a study of post-analysis software for immune sequencing data. Notes on the study in general: Patients showed TRBV5-6, TRBV5-1 and TRBV20-1 among five TRBV segments more frequent than in controls.

TCR beta cDNA libraries included unique molecular identifiers. TCRdb ran MiXCR on the PCR reads and lists one entry per CDR3 protein. The sample gives some 690,000 distinct CDR3 sequences, around 27% of which show up once; 0.55% to 0.65% is in the top ten. These receptors lack a known antigen. Sequenced: blood. The receptors originated from a girl aged 10-17 years with multiple sclerosis.

The chain joins TRBV6-1 to TRBJ2-4; D call uncertain. V was pared by 4 bases and J by 13 bases, with 17 bases between. This CDR3 comprises 13 residues. The germline gives CDR1 MNHNS, CDR2 SASEGT. The CDR3 DNA follows: TGTGCCAGCAGTGGAGCTTTGTGCGGCACCCAGTACTTC. Protein: CASSGALCGTQYF.

This chain joins TRBV29-1 and TRBJ2-7, with D uncertain. V was clipped by 8 bases and J by 2 bases, with 16 bases between them. This CDR3 has 13 residues. Germline V gene data show CDR1 as SQVTM and CDR2 as ANQGSEA. The CDR3 coding sequence is TGCAGCATTGCACTTAGCCTTACCTACGAGCAGTACTTC. It is translated as CSIALSLTYEQYF.

This chain connects TRBV20-1 to TRBJ2-1, with 8 bases that match TRBD2. Germline-derived CDR1 and CDR2 are DFQATT and SNEGSKA (reference sequence). CDR3 length equals 14 residues. Unmatched junction bases numbered 12, after V lost 6 bases and J lost 8 bases. The CDR3 reads CSAAGGAISDEQFF. The CDR3 DNA reads as TGCAGTGCCGCGGGGGGCGCCATAAGCGATGAGCAGTTCTTC.

The V call is TRBV12-3 or TRBV12-4, the J call TRBJ1-5; D not certain. V was cut by 7 bases and J by 3 bases, with 10 bases left in between. CDR3 length: 13 amino acids. CDR3 sequence (DNA): TGTGCCAGCACCTGGGGTCCCAATCAGCCCCAGCATTTT. Its translation: CASTWGPNQPQHF.

This chain uses TRBV7-9 with TRBJ2-7, with D perhaps matching TRBD1 or TRBD2 (5 bases each). Germline V lookup: CDR1 SEHNR, CDR2 FQNEAQ (reference sequence). The CDR3 loop spans 17 amino acids. The V gene lost 1 base and the J gene lost 2 bases, with 18 bases spanning the gap. CDR3 coding DNA: TGTGCCAGCAGCTTAGGGGTTGGGGCAGGAGGAACCTACGAGCAGTACTTC. As protein: CASSLGVGAGGTYEQYF.

Concerning this clonotype itself: In this CDR3 the conserved last residue, phenylalanine or tryptophan, is missing, so a read error is likely. The rearrangement joins TRBV7-9 to TRBJ2-1; D gene uncertain. The V end was cut by 5 bases, the J end by 6 bases, with 8 bases between. This CDR3 has 12 amino acids. Germline values: CDR1 SEHNR, CDR2 FQNEAQ (reference sequence). CDR3 amino acids: CASSLDRNEQFC. The CDR3 DNA sequence: TGTGCCAGCAGCCTTGACCGCAATGAGCAGTTCTGC.

A note on this clonotype: A much larger clone lies a single base off, so this may be a read error. The chain uses TRBV6-4 and TRBJ1-2, with D perhaps TRBD1 (5 bases). Germline V gene lookup returns CDR1 MRHNA and CDR2 SNTAGT. The CDR3 runs 13 residues. V was trimmed by 6 bases and J by 4 bases, leaving 12 bases between them. CDR3 coding DNA: TGTGCCAGCAGCCCACAGGAGTTCTATGGCTACACCTTC. It codes for CASSPQEFYGYTF.

V usage is TRBV29-1 and J usage is TRBJ1-1; possibly TRBD1 for D (5 bases). V lost 8 bases and J lost 0, with 16 bases in between. This CDR3 has 14 amino acids. Germline V lookup: CDR1 SQVTM, CDR2 ANQGSEA. The DNA of the CDR3 is TGCAGCACATCGGGGGGTCACATGAACACTGAAGCTTTCTTT. Its translation is CSTSGGHMNTEAFF.

The V call is TRBV29-1, the J call TRBJ1-4, with unresolved D. The germline gives CDR1 SQVTM, CDR2 ANQGSEA. The CDR3 is made up of 17 amino acids. The V end was cut by 3 bases, the J end by 2 bases, with 19 bases between. The CDR3 nucleotides are TGCAGCGTTGACCATTCGGACTGGGGTTGGACTAATGAAAAACTGTTTTTT. This encodes CSVDHSDWGWTNEKLFF.

The chain employs TRBV5-1 and TRBJ1-1, with D uncertain. The V end was cut by 4 bases, the J end by 8 bases, with 12 bases between. Looked up from germline, CDR1 is SGHRS and CDR2 is YFSETQ. This CDR3 comprises 12 residues. The CDR3 region is CASSGEVLEAFF. The CDR3 nucleotides read TGCGCCAGCAGCGGGGAGGTGCTCGAAGCTTTCTTT. Combining the CDR3 with reference TRBV5-1 and TRBJ1-1 gives the whole variable domain KAGVTQTPRYLIKTRGQQVTLSCSPISGHRSVSWYQQTPGQGLQFLFEYFSETQRNKGNFPGRFSGRQFSNSRSEMNVSTLELGDSALYLCASSGEVLEAFFGQGTRLTVV.

A few counts support this clonotype. This chain links TRBV4-1 with TRBJ2-1; tentative D call: TRBD2 (6 bases). V gave up 1 base and J gave up 1 base, with 17 bases separating them. Per germline, CDR1 MGHRA and CDR2 YSYEKL. The CDR3 runs to 18 residues. The CDR3 sequence: CASSQGGGSGKSYNEQFF. CDR3 DNA sequence: TGCGCCAGCAGCCAAGGTGGAGGGTCCGGGAAATCCTACAATGAGCAGTTCTTC.

This clonotype was observed a few times. Sequence at one end of the junction differs from germline and may be a read error. V and J are TRBV7-2 and TRBJ2-3; D is ambiguous. This CDR3 contains 15 residues. Germline V lookup: CDR1 SGHTA, CDR2 FQGNSA. DNA of the CDR3: TGTGCCAGCACCTTAGCAGCTACTAGCACAGATACGCAGTATTTT. Encoded protein: CASTLAATSTDTQYF. Together with reference TRBV7-2 and TRBJ2-3, the CDR3 gives the full variable domain: GAGVSQSPSNKVTEKGKDVELRCDPISGHTALYWYRQSLGQGLEFLIYFQGNSAPDKSGLPSDRFSAERTGGSVSTLTIQRTQQEDSAVYLCASTLAATSTDTQYFGPGTRLTVL.

At least ten counts were recorded for this clonotype. The CDR3 reads CSVKGQGETQYF. The CDR3 bases are TGCAGCGTGAAAGGACAGGGGGAGACCCAGTACTTC. This chain links TRBV29-1 with TRBJ2-5; the match to TRBD1 covers 9 bases. This CDR3 comprises 12 residues. The V and J ends lost 6 bases and 5 bases, in that order; junction bases with no gene match: 4. CDR1 and CDR2 (germline): SQVTM, ANQGSEA.

The gene calls are TRBV7-8 and TRBJ1-2; 7 bases line up with TRBD1. The CDR3 is 15 residues long. V trimming: 6 bases; J trimming: 2 bases; junction bases outside the gene matches: 9. Germline-derived CDR1 and CDR2 are SGHVS and FQNEAQ. CDR3 amino acids: CASRPPTGTNYGYTF. The DNA of the CDR3 is TGTGCCAGCAGACCCCCGACAGGGACCAACTATGGCTACACCTTC.

The rearrangement uses TRBV20-1 and TRBJ2-3; 8 nucleotides agree with TRBD1. The trim removed 2 bases at V and 5 bases at J, leaving 6 bases unmatched. This CDR3 is 14 amino acids long. Germline V lookup: CDR1 DFQATT, CDR2 SNEGSKA (reference sequence). The DNA for the CDR3 is TGCAGTGCTAGACCCCGGACAGGGCGAGATACGCAGTATTTT. Protein product: CSARPRTGRDTQYF.

This clonotype was detected a few times. V gene TRBV20-1 combines with J gene TRBJ1-1; TRBD1 matches 12 bases. The CDR3 is made up of 12 amino acids. The junction had 7 bases not matched to a gene; V was cut back by 6 bases and J by 11 bases. Germline assignment: CDR1 DFQATT and CDR2 SNEGSKA (reference sequence). This CDR3 is CSAVGTGGSAFF. For the CDR3, the DNA is TGCAGTGCCGTCGGGACAGGGGGCTCGGCTTTCTTT.

The chain recombines TRBV11-2 with TRBJ2-7, with a possible D match to TRBD1 (5 bases). Germline CDR1 and CDR2: SGHAT and FQNNGV. V lost 1 base and J 3 bases, leaving 16 bases between the germline ends. The CDR3 covers 16 residues. Written as DNA, the CDR3 is TGTGCCAGCAGCTTAGGCCCTGGGGCAGAGAACTACGAGCAGTACTTC. Protein: CASSLGPGAENYEQYF.

The J gene is TRBJ1-1, the V gene TRBV5-1, with 7 positions matching TRBD1. This CDR3 contains 14 residues. The junction had 4 bases not matched to a gene; V was cut back by 4 bases and J by 1 base. CDR1 is SGHRS, CDR2 YFSETQ, per germline. DNA of the CDR3: TGCGCCAGCAGCCCAAACAGGGGGAACACTGAAGCTTTCTTT. Translating gives CASSPNRGNTEAFF.

A word on this clonotype: Compared with germline, one end of the junction differs, possibly owing to a read error. This sequence joins TRBV28 and TRBJ1-5; 8 positions agree with TRBD1. The CDR3 spans 16 residues. Germline V gene data show CDR1 as MDHEN and CDR2 as SYDVKM. The CDR3 nucleotides read TGTGCCAGCAGGTTATGGGCAGGGGGCGGCAATCAGCCCCAGCATTTT. Amino acids: CASRLWAGGGNQPQHF.

This clonotype was detected only a few times. The V and J genes are TRBV5-5 and TRBJ2-2; 10 positions agree with TRBD1. The CDR3 has 16 amino acids. With V trimmed by 0 bases and J by 6 bases, 5 bases remained unmatched. Germline CDR1 and CDR2: SGHKS and YYEKEE (reference sequence). Here the CDR3 DNA reads TGTGCCAGCAGCTTGGCTGGGACAGGGGCCCCCGGGGAGCTGTTTTTT. This codes for CASSLAGTGAPGELFF.

With regard to this clonotype: Germline and junction disagree at one end, which may indicate a read error. The J gene is TRBJ2-7, the V gene TRBV12-3 or TRBV12-4, with 12 bases fitting TRBD1. This CDR3 contains 16 residues. For the CDR3, the DNA is TGTGCCAGCAGGGCCGGGACAGGGGGCGTCTCCTACGAGCGGTACTTC. The encoded protein is CASRAGTGGVSYERYF.

This chain links TRBV11-2 with TRBJ1-5; 9 nucleotides match TRBD1. Germline V gene data show CDR1 as SGHAT and CDR2 as FQNNGV. The junction had 14 bases not matched to a gene; V was cut back by 1 base and J by 1 base. The CDR3 covers 20 residues. The chain's CDR3 is CASSLGDRDRARVSNQPQHF. In nucleotides, the CDR3 is TGTGCCAGCAGCTTAGGAGACCGGGACAGGGCAAGGGTAAGCAATCAGCCCCAGCATTTT.

This chain connects TRBV5-1 to TRBJ1-4; TRBD1 might be the D (5 bases). Germline V gene sequence: CDR1 SGHRS, CDR2 YFSETQ. Trimming cost V 0 bases and J 7 bases, with 13 bases left between them. The CDR3 is 15 amino acids. The CDR3, as DNA: TGCGCCAGCAGCTTGGGTGGGGGAGAGAGTGAAAAACTGTTTTTT. It yields the protein CASSLGGGESEKLFF.

The rearrangement uses TRBV18 and TRBJ2-2, with TRBD1 matching over 7 bases. V lost 1 base, J lost 4 bases, and 9 bases stayed unmatched. This CDR3 has 17 residues. Germline CDR1 and CDR2: KGHSH and LQKENI. CDR3 coding DNA: TGTGCCAGCTCACCACAGCAACAGGGGTCGGGCACCGGGGAGCTGTTTTTT. Protein sequence: CASSPQQQGSGTGELFF.

The chain couples TRBV19 to TRBJ1-1; no clear D gene. This CDR3 comprises 14 residues. Germline CDR1 LNHDA, CDR2 SQIVND (reference sequence). V lost 3 bases and J 0 bases, leaving 8 bases between the germline ends. The CDR3 region has the DNA TGTGCCAGTAGTATCCCAACCATGAACACTGAAGCTTTCTTT. The encoded protein is CASSIPTMNTEAFF.

The chain carries TRBV20-1 and TRBJ1-5; a weak D match, TRBD1 (5 bases). The ends were cut back, 0 bases at V and 5 bases at J, with 17 bases in the middle. Germline values: CDR1 DFQATT, CDR2 SNEGSKA (reference sequence). The CDR3 spans 16 residues. The CDR3 here is CSAREIGGIGDQPQHF. The CDR3 DNA sequence: TGCAGTGCTAGAGAAATTGGGGGAATTGGGGATCAGCCCCAGCATTTT.

This clonotype appeared many times. This chain joins TRBV7-2 and TRBJ2-1; either TRBD1 or TRBD2 may supply D (5 bases each). The germline V gene encodes CDR1 SGHTA and CDR2 FQGNSA. This CDR3 is 11 amino acids long. The germline V and J ends were trimmed by 5 bases and 12 bases, with 11 bases remaining between them. The CDR3: CASSPRDRQFF. The CDR3 DNA is TGTGCCAGCAGCCCAAGGGACCGGCAGTTCTTC.

This clonotype was picked up a small number of times. The V gene is TRBV14, the J gene TRBJ2-1, with D tentatively TRBD1 (6 bases). Trimming stripped 0 bases from V and 6 bases from J, with 9 bases between. The CDR3 is made up of 14 amino acids. Germline V lookup: CDR1 SGHDN, CDR2 FVKESK. CDR3 in amino acids: CASSQDLRGNEQFF. CDR3 nucleotides: TGTGCCAGCAGCCAAGATCTCAGGGGCAATGAGCAGTTCTTC.

With regard to this clonotype: A much bigger clone sits one base away, suggesting this may be a read error. As DNA, the CDR3 is TGTGCCAGCAGTGAAATGGCGGGATCCACCTACGAGCAGTACTTC. Its protein is CASSEMAGSTYEQYF. The chain uses TRBV6-1 and TRBJ2-7; weak D call: TRBD2 (6 bases). The CDR3 length is 15 residues. Germline V CDR1 and CDR2: MNHNS, SASEGT. V lost 2 bases and J lost 2, with 13 bases in between.

This clonotype was found a few times. The chain joins TRBV4-1 to TRBJ2-5, with D perhaps TRBD2 (6 bases). This CDR3 is 16 amino acids long. CDR1 and CDR2 from the germline V gene are MGHRA and YSYEKL. V dropped 0 bases and J dropped 5 bases, with 16 bases sitting between them. CDR3 coding DNA: TGCGCCAGCAGCCAAGATCTCGGAGGGAGAAGGGAGACCCAGTACTTC. Protein sequence: CASSQDLGGRRETQYF.